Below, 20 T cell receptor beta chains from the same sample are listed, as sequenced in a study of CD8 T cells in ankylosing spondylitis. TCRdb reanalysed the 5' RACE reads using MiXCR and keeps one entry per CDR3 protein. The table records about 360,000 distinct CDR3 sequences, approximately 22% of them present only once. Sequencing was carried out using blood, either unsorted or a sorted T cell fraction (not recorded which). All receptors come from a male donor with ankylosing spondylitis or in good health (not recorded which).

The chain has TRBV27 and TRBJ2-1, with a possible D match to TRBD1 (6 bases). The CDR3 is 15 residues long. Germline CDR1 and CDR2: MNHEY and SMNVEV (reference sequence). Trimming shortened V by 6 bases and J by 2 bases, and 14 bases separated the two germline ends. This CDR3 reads CASSFGDTPYNEQFF. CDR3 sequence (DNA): TGTGCCAGCAGCTTCGGGGACACCCCCTACAATGAGCAGTTCTTC.

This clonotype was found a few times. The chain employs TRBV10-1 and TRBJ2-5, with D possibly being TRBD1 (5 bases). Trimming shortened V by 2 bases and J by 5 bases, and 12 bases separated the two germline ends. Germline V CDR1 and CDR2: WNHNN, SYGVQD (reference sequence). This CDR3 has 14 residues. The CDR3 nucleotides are TGCGCCAGCAGTGAGATAGGGGCGAGGGAGACCCAGTACTTC. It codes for CASSEIGARETQYF.

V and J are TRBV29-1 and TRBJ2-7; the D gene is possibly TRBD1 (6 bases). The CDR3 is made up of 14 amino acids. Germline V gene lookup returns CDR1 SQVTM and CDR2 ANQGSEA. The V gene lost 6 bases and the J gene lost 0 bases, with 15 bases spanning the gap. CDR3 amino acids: CSVQGKGSSYEQYF. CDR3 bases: TGCAGCGTCCAGGGGAAGGGGAGCTCCTACGAGCAGTACTTC.

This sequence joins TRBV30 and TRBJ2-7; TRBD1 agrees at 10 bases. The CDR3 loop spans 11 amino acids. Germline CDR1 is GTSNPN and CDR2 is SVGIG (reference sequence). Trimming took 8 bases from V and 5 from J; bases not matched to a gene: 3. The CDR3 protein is CAGTGDHEQYF. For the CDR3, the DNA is TGTGCCGGGACAGGGGACCACGAGCAGTACTTC.

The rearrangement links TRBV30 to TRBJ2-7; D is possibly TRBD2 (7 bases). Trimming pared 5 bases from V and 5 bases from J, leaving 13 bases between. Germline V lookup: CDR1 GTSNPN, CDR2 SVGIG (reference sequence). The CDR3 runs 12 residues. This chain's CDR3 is CAWGTGGDEQYF. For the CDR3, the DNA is TGTGCCTGGGGTACGGGGGGCGACGAGCAGTACTTC. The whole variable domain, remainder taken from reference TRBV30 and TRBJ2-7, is SQTIHQWPATLVQPVGSPLSLECTVEGTSNPNLYWYRQAAGRGLQLLFYSVGIGQISSEVPQNLSASRPQDRQFILSSKKLLLSDSGFYLCAWGTGGDEQYFGPGTRLTVT.

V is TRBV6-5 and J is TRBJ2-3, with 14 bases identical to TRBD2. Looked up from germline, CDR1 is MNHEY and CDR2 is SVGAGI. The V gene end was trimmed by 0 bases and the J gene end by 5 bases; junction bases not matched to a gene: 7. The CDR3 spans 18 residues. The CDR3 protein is CASSYSRLAGGQGDTQYF. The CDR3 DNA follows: TGTGCCAGCAGTTACTCGAGACTAGCGGGGGGGCAAGGAGATACGCAGTATTTT.

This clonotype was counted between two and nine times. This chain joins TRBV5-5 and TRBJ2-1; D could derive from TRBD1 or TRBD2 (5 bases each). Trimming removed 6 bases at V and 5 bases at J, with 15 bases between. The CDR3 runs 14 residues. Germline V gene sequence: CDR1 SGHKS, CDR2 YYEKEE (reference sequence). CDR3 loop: CASTPGRTNNEQFF. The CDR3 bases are TGTGCCAGCACTCCGGGACGGACGAACAATGAGCAGTTCTTC.

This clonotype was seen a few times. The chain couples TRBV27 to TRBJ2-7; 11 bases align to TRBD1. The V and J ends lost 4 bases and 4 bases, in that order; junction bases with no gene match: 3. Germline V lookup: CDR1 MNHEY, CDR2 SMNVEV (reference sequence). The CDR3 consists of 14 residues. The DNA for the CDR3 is TGTGCCAGCAGTTGGGGACAGGGGGGTTACGAGCAGTACTTC. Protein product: CASSWGQGGYEQYF.

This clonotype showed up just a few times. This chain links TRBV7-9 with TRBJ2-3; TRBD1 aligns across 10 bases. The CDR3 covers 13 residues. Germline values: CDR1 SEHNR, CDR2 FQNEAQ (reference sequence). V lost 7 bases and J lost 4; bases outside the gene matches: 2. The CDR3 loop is CASKTGGADTQYF. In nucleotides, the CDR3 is TGTGCCAGCAAGACAGGGGGCGCAGATACGCAGTATTTT. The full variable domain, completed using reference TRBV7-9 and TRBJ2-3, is DTGVSQNPRHKITKRGQNVTFRCDPISEHNRLYWYRQTLGQGPEFLTYFQNEAQLEKSRLLSDRFSAERPKGSFSTLEIQRTEQGDSAMYLCASKTGGADTQYFGPGTRLTVL.

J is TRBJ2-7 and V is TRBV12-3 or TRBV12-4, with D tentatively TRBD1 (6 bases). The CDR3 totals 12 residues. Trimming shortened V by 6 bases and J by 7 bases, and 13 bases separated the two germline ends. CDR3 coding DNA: TGTGCCAGCAGCCCACAGGGTTGGGAGCAGTACTTC. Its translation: CASSPQGWEQYF.

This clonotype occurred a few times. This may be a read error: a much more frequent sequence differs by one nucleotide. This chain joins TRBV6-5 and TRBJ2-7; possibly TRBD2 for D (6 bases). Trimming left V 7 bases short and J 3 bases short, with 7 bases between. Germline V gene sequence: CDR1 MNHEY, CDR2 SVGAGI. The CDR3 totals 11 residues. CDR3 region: CASNGGYEQYF. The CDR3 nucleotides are TGTGCCAGCAACGGGGGCTACGAGCAGTACTTC.

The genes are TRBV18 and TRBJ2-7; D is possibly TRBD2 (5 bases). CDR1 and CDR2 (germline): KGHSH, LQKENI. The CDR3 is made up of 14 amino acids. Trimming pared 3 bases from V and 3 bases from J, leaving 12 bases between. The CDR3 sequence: CASSPRDNYYEQYF. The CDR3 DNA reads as TGTGCCAGCTCACCCCGGGATAACTACTACGAGCAGTACTTC. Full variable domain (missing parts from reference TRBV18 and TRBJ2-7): NAGVMQNPRHLVRRRGQEARLRCSPMKGHSHVYWYRQLPEEGLKFMVYLQKENIIDESGMPKERFSAEFPKEGPSILRIQQVVRGDSAAYFCASSPRDNYYEQYFGPGTRLTVT.

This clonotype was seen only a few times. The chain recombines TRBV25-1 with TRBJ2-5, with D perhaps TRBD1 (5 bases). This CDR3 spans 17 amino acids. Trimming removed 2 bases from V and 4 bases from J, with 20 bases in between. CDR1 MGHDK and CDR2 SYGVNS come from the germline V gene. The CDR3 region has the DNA TGTGCCAGCAGTGAAGGTCACTGGCAGGGCAACGCAGAGACCCAGTACTTC. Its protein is CASSEGHWQGNAETQYF.

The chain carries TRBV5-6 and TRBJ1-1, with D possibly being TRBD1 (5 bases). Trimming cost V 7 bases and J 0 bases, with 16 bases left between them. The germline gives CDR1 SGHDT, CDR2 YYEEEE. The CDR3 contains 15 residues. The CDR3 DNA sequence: TGTGCCAGCTGCGACAGCCAAGCGATGAACACTGAAGCTTTCTTT. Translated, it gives CASCDSQAMNTEAFF.

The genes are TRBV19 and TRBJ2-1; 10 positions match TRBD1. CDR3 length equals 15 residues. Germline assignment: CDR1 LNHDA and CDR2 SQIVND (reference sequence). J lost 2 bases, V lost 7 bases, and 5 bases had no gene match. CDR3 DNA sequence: TGTGCCAGTAATGATGGGACAGGGGCCTACAATGAGCAGTTCTTC. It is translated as CASNDGTGAYNEQFF.

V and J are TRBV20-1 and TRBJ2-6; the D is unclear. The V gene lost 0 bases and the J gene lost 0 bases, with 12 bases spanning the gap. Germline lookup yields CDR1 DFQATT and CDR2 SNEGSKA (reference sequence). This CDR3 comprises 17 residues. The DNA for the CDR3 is TGCAGTGCTAGAGATCCGGAGTTTACCTCTGGGGCCAACGTCCTGACTTTC. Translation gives CSARDPEFTSGANVLTF.

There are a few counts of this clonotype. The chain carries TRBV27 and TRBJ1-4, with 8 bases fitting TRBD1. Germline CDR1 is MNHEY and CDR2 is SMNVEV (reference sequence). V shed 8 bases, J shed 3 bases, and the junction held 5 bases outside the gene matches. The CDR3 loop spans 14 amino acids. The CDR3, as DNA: TGTGCCAGCGGTCAGGGGGCGGCTAATGAAAAACTGTTTTTT. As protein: CASGQGAANEKLFF. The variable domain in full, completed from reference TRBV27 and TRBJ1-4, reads EAQVTQNPRYLITVTGKKLTVTCSQNMNHEYMSWYRQDPGLGLRQIYYSMNVEVTDKGDVPEGYKVSRKEKRNFPLILESPSPNQTSLYFCASGQGAANEKLFFGSGTQLSVL.

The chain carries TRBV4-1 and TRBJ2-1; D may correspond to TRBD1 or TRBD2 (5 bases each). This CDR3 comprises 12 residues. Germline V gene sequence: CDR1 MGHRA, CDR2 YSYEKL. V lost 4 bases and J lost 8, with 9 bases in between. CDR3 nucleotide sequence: TGCGCCAGCAGCCCTCAGGGAGATGAGCAGTTCTTC. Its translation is CASSPQGDEQFF.

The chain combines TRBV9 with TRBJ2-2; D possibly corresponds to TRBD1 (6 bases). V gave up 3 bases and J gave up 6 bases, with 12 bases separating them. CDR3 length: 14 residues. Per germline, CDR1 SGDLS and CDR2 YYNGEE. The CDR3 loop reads CASSEPGAAGELFF. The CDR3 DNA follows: TGTGCCAGCAGCGAACCAGGGGCGGCCGGGGAGCTGTTTTTT. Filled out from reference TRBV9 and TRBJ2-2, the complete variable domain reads DSGVTQTPKHLITATGQRVTLRCSPRSGDLSVYWYQQSLDQGLQFLIQYYNGEERAKGNILERFSAQQFPDLHSELNLSSLELGDSALYFCASSEPGAAGELFFGEGSRLTVL.

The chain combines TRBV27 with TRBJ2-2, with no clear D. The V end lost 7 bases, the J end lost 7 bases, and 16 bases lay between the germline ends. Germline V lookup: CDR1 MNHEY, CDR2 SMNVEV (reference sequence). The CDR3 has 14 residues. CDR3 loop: CASKWDSGNGELFF. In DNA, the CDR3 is TGTGCCAGCAAGTGGGATAGTGGGAACGGGGAGCTGTTTTTT.